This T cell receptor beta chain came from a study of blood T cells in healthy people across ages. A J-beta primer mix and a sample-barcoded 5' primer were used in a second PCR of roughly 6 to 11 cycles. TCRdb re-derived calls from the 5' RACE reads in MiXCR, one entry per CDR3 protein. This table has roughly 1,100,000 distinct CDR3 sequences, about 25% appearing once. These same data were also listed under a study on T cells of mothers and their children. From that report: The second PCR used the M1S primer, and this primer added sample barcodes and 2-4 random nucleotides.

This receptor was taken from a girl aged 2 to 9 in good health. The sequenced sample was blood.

The DNA for the CDR3 is TGCAGTGCTAGGGGCATCAACTCCTACAATGAGCAGTTCTTC. It specifies CSARGINSYNEQFF. The rearrangement uses TRBV20-1 and TRBJ2-1, with D unresolved. This CDR3 is 14 amino acids long. The germline CDR1 and CDR2 sequences are DFQATT and SNEGSKA (reference sequence). The V and J ends lost 3 bases and 0 bases respectively, with 9 bases between them.